This TCR beta chain was profiled in a study of T cells in Graves' hyperthyroidism and ophthalmopathy. A remark on this clonotype: What it binds is unknown.

Overall study findings and caveats: Researchers found most expanded thyroid clonotypes above 0.001 in blood as well.

The CDR3 regions of TCR beta were amplified from RNA transcripts. Carried out on the TCR CDR3, a first-round RT-PCR used the HTBI primer set. One entry per CDR3 protein, called by TCRdb with MiXCR from the multiplex PCR reads. The sample yields around 570,000 distinct CDR3 sequences, just under 20% seen once. The CDR3 runs 14 residues. Per the germline V gene, CDR1 is SGDLS and CDR2 is YYNGEE. The V segment lost 3 bases and the J segment 6 bases; nucleotides outside the gene matches: 4. The receptor was derived from a man in his forties or fifties with Graves' ophthalmopathy. Sequencing was carried out using blood. The chain recombines TRBV9 with TRBJ2-7, with TRBD2 identical over 12 bases. The chain's CDR3 is CASSASGGALEQYF. The CDR3 DNA reads TGTGCCAGCAGCGCTAGCGGGGGGGCGCTCGAGCAGTACTTC.